This TCR beta chain was captured in a study of post-analysis software for immune sequencing data. The authors incorporated unique molecular identifiers into the TCR beta cDNA libraries. Via MiXCR, TCRdb re-called the PCR reads, giving one row per CDR3 protein. Here the sample spans about 770,000 distinct CDR3 sequences, around 42% being singletons. The sequence came from a girl aged 5 to 17 with multiple sclerosis. The sequenced sample consisted of blood.

The DNA of the CDR3 is TGTGCCAGCAGGGTGACAGGGGGGGGGAACATTCAGTACTTC. Amino acid sequence: CASRVTGGGNIQYF. The rearrangement uses TRBV28 and TRBJ2-4; 9 bases map to TRBD1. Germline lookup yields CDR1 MDHEN and CDR2 SYDVKM. Trimming took 6 bases from V and 7 from J; bases not matched to a gene: 7. The CDR3 sequence is 14 residues long. Based on the CDR3 plus reference TRBV28 and TRBJ2-4, the full variable domain is DVKVTQSSRYLVKRTGEKVFLECVQDMDHENMFWYRQDPGLGLRLIYFSYDVKMKEKGDIPEGYSVSREKKERFSLILESASTNQTSMYLCASRVTGGGNIQYFGAGTRLSVL.